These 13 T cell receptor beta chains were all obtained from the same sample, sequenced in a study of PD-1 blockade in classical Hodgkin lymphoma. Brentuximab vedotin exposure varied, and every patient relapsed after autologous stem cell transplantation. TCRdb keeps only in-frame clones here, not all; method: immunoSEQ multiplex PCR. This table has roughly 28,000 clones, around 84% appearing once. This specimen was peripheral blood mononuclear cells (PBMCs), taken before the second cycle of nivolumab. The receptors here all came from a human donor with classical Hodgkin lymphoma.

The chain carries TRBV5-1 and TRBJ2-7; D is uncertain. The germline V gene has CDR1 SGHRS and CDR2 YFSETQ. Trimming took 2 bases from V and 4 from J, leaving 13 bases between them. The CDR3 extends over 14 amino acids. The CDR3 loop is CASSFVETPYEQYF. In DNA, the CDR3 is TGCGCCAGCAGCTTTGTGGAAACACCTTACGAGCAGTACTTC.

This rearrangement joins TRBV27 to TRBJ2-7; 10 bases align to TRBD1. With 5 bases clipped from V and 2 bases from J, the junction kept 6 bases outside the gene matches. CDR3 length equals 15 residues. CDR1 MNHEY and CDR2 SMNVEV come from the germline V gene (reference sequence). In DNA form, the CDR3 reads TGTGCCAGCAGTCCCTCTGGACAGGGGGCCTACGAGCAGTACTTC. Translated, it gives CASSPSGQGAYEQYF.

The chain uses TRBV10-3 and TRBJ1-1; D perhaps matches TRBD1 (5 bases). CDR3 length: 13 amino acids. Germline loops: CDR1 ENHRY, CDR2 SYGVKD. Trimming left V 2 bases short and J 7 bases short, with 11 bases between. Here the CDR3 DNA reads TGTGCCATCAGTGAGCCGAATGACAGTGAAGCTTTCTTT. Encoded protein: CAISEPNDSEAFF.

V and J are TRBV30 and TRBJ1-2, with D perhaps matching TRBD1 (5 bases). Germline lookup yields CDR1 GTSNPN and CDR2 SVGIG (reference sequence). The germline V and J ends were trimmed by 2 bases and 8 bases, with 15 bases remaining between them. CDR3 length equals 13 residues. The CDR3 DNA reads TGTGCCTGGAGTTTTCTCAGGGAGGGCGGCTACACCTTC. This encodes CAWSFLREGGYTF.

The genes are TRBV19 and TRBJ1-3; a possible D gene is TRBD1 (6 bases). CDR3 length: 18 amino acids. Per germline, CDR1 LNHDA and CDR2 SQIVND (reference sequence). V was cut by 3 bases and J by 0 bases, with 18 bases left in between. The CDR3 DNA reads TGTGCCAGTAGTATTCCTTCCCTTGGACAGCACTCTGGAAACACCATATATTTT. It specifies CASSIPSLGQHSGNTIYF.

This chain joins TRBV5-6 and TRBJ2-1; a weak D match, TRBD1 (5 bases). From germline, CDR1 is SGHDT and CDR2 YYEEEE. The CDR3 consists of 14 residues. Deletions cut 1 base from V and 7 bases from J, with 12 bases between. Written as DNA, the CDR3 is TGTGCCAGCAGCTTGACTGTAGGGGTGAATGAGCAGTTCTTC. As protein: CASSLTVGVNEQFF. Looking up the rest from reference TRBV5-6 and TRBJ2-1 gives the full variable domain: DAGVTQSPTHLIKTRGQQVTLRCSPKSGHDTVSWYQQALGQGPQFIFQYYEEEERQRGNFPDRFSGHQFPNYSSELNVNALLLGDSALYLCASSLTVGVNEQFFGPGTRLTVL.

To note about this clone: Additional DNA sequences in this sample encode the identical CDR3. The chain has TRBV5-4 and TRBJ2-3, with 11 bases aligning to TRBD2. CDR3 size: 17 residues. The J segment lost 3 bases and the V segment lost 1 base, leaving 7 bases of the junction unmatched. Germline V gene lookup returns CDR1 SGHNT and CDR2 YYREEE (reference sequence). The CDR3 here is CASSLRLAGGPTDTQYF. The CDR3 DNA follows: TGTGCCAGCAGCTTGAGGTTAGCGGGGGGGCCGACAGATACGCAGTATTTT.

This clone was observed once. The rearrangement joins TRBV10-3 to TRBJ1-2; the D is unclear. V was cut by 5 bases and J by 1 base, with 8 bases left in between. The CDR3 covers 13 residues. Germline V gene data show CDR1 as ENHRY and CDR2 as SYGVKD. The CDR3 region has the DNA TGTGCCATCAGTTCACTAAGTAACTATGGCTACACCTTC. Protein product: CAISSLSNYGYTF.

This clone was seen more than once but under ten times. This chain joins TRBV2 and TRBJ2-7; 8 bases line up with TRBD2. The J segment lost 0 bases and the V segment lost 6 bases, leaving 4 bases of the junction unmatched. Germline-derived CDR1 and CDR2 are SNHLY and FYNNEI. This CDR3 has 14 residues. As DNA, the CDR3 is TGTGCCAGCAGCGCCGGGGGGGCCTCCTACGAGCAGTACTTC. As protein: CASSAGGASYEQYF.

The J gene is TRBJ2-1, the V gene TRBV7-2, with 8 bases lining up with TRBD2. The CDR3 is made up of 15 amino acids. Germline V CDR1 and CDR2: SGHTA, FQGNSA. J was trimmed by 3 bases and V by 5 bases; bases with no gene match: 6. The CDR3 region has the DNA TGTGCCAGCAGCCCAACTAGCGGCCTCTACAATGAGCAGTTCTTC. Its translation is CASSPTSGLYNEQFF.

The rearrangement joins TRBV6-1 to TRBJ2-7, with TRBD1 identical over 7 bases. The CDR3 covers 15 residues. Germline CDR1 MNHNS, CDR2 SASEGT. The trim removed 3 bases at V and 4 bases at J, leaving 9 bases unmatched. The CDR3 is CASSEATGNRYEQYF. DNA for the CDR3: TGTGCCAGCAGTGAGGCGACAGGGAATCGTTACGAGCAGTACTTC.

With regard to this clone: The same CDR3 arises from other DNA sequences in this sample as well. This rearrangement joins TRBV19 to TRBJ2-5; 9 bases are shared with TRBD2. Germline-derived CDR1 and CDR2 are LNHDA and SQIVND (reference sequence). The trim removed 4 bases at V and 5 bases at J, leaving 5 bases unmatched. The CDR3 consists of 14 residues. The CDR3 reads CASSSGGAGETQYF. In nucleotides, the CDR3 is TGTGCCAGTAGTAGCGGGGGGGCCGGGGAGACCCAGTACTTC.

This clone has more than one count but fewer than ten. The CDR3 is CASSLRGQAQGRTEAFF. CDR3 nucleotides: TGTGCCAGCAGCTTAAGGGGACAGGCCCAGGGCAGGACTGAAGCTTTCTTT. The chain uses TRBV7-2 and TRBJ1-1, with 8 bases lining up with TRBD1. CDR1 is SGHTA, CDR2 FQGNSA, per germline. The CDR3 consists of 17 residues. The ends lost 2 bases at V and 5 bases at J; junction bases unmatched: 13.